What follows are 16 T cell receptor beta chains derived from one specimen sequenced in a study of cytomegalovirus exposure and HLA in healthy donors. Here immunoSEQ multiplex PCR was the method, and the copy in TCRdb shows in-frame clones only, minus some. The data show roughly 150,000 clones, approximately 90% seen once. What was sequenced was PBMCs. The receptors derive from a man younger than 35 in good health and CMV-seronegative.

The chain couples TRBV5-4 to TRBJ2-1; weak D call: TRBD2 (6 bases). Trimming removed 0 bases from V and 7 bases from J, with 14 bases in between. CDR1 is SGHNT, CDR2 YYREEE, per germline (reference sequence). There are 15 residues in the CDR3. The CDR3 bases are TGTGCCAGCAGCTTGGTGGGTAGCGGAGGGAATGAGCAGTTCTTC. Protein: CASSLVGSGGNEQFF.

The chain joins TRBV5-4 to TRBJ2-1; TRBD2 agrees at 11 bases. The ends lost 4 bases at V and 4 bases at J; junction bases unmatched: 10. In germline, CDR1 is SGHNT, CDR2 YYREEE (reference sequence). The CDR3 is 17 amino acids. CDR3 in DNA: TGTGCCAGCAGCCCCTGGGGTAGCGGGGGGGTTTACAATGAGCAGTTCTTC. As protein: CASSPWGSGGVYNEQFF.

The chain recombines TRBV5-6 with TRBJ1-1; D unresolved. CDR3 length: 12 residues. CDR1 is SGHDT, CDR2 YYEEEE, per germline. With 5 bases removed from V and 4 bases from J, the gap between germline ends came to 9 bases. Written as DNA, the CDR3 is TGTGCCAGCAGGGATGGCGGCACTGAAGCTTTCTTT. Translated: CASRDGGTEAFF.

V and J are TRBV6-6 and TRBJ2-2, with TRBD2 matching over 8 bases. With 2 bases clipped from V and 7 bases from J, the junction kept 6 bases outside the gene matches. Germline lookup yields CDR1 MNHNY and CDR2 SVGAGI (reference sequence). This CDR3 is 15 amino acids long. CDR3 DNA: TGTGCCAGCAGTTACGGCGGGGGGCGAGTCGGGGAGCTGTTTTTT. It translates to CASSYGGGRVGELFF.

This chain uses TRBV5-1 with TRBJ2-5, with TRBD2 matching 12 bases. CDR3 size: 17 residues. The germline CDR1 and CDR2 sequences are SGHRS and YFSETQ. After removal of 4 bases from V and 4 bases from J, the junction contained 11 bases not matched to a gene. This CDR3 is CASSMGLAGVGGETQYF. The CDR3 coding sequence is TGCGCCAGCAGCATGGGACTAGCGGGTGTGGGGGGAGAGACCCAGTACTTC.

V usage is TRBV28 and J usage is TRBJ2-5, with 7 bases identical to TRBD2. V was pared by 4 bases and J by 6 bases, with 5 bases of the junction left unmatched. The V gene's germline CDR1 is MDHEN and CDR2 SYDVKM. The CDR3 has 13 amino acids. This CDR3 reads CASSWGGLQTQYF. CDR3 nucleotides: TGTGCCAGCAGTTGGGGGGGACTCCAGACCCAGTACTTC.

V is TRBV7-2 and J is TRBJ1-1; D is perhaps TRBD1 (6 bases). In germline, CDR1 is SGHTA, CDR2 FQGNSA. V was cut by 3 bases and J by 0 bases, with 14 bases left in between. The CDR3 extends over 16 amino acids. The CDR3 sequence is CASSFFATGLNTEAFF. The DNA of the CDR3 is TGTGCCAGCAGCTTCTTTGCCACAGGGCTGAACACTGAAGCTTTCTTT.

CDR3 loop: CASSLRTGGTYEQYF. In DNA, the CDR3 is TGTGCCAGCAGCTTAAGGACAGGGGGTACCTACGAGCAGTACTTC. The chain couples TRBV6-5 to TRBJ2-7, with 10 bases lining up with TRBD1. J was trimmed by 2 bases and V by 6 bases; bases with no gene match: 7. CDR1 is MNHEY and CDR2 is SVGAGI in the germline V gene. This CDR3 has 15 residues.

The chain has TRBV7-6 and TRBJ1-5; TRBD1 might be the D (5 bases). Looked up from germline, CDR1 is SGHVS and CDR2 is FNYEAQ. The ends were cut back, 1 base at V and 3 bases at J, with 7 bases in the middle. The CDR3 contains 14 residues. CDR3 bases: TGTGCCAGCAGCTTAGGACAGAACAATCAGCCCCAGCATTTT. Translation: CASSLGQNNQPQHF.

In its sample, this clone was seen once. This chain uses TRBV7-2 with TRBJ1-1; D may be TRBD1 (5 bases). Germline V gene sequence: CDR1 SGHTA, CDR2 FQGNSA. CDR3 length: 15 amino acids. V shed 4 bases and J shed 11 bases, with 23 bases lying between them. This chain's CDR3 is CASSSRIGVFPEAFF. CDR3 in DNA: TGTGCCAGCAGCTCCAGAATAGGGGTCTTCCCGGAGGCTTTCTTT.

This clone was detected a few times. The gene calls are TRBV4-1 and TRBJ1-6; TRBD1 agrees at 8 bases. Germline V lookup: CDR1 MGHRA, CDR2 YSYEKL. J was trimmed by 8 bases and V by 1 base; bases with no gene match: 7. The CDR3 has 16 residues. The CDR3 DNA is TGCGCCAGCAGCCAAGTAAGGGACAGGACGCATTCACCCCTCCACTTT. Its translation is CASSQVRDRTHSPLHF.

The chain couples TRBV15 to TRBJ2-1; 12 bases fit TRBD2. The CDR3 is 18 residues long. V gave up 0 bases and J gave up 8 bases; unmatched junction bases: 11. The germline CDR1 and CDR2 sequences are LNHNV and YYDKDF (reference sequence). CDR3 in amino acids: CATSRDLPSSGGAYEQFF. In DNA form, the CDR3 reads TGTGCCACCAGCAGAGATCTCCCGTCTAGCGGGGGGGCCTATGAGCAGTTCTTC.

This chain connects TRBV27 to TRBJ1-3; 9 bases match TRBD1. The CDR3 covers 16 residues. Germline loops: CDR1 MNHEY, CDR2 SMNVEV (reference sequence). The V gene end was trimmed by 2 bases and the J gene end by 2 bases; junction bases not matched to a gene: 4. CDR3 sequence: CASSLGQGHTGNTIYF. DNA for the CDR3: TGTGCCAGCAGTTTAGGACAGGGGCATACTGGAAACACCATATATTTT.

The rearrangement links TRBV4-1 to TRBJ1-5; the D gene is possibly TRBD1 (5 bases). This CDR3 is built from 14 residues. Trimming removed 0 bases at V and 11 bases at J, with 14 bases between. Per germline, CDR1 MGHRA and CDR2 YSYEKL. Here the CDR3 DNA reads TGCGCCAGCAGCCAAGACAGGGTGGGCTGGACCCAGCATTTT. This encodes CASSQDRVGWTQHF.

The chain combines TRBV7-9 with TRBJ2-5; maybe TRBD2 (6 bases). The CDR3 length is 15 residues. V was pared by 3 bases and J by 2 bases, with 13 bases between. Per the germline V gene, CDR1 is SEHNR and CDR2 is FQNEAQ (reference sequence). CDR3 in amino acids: CASSLGGNLQETQYF. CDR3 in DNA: TGTGCCAGCAGCTTGGGCGGGAACCTACAAGAGACCCAGTACTTC.

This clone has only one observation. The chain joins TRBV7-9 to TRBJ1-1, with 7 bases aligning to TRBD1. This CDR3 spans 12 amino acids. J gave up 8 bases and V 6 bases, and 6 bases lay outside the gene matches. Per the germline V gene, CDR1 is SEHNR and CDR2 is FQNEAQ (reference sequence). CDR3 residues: CASRRTGREAFF. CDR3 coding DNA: TGTGCCAGCAGAAGGACAGGAAGAGAAGCTTTCTTT.